The present T cell receptor (beta chain) was sequenced within a study of blood T cell repertoires in COVID-19. Turning to the study itself: Spain, Italy and the United States supplied samples that represented acute and convalescent COVID-19. From T cells, B-cell-depleted T cells, or PBMCs came the material, which was cDNA or gDNA.

From germline, CDR1 is MDHEN and CDR2 SYDVKM. Trimming cost V 1 base and J 4 bases, with 11 bases left between them. The CDR3 is made up of 15 amino acids. Original processing methods: Amplification with reference gene primers provided the estimates of nucleated cell counts. Clones were sequenced by immunoSEQ multiplex PCR, and TCRdb holds only the in-frame ones, with some missing. V and J calls and clone size are given by that table; D and trimming were obtained from the DNA. The sample lists 200,000 to 250,000 clones, more than 75% occurring once. This receptor was obtained from a woman between 65 and 79 years old with COVID-19, enrolled during active disease. The sequenced sample was peripheral blood. The V and J genes are TRBV28 and TRBJ1-5; D gene uncertain. The CDR3: CASSLFRSQNQPQHF. The CDR3, as DNA: TGTGCCAGCAGTTTATTCCGATCCCAGAATCAGCCCCAGCATTTT.